This TCR beta chain is drawn from a study of OX40 agonist ivuxolimab in advanced cancers. Background on the study: Head and neck, renal cell, melanoma or hepatocellular carcinoma were the cancers that dose-escalation patients had. Antecedent anti-PD-1, anti-PD-L1 or anti-CTLA-4 therapy was permissible, with around 41% having received some. Study conclusions and caveats: Some patients without response likewise showed low normalized clonal expansion.

Remarks on this clone: Antigen specificity is unknown.

The CDR3 runs to 13 residues. Trimming took 5 bases from V and 2 from J, leaving 9 bases between them. Per germline, CDR1 LNHDA and CDR2 SQIVND (reference sequence). The protocol was immunoSEQ multiplex PCR, while the TCRdb copy is restricted to in-frame clones and leaves out a portion. The table includes 65,000 or so clones, almost 95% detected once. The specimen comprised CD4+ or CD8+ T cells sorted from blood, sampled in a trial of the OX40 agonist ivuxolimab. The chain has TRBV19 and TRBJ1-1; the D gene is possibly TRBD1 (5 bases). The sequence derives from an adult with an advanced solid tumor such as melanoma, head and neck, liver or kidney cancer. This CDR3 reads CASSGGGNTEAFF. Here the CDR3 DNA reads TGTGCCAGTAGTGGGGGGGGAAACACTGAAGCTTTCTTT.